These 26 T cell receptor beta chains were all obtained from the same sample, sequenced in a study of cytomegalovirus exposure and HLA in healthy donors. The PCR ran on 60 Vbeta and 13 Jbeta primers. The repertoire was sequenced with immunoSEQ multiplex PCR; TCRdb's copy has only in-frame clones and lacks some. This sample yields some 140,000 clones, of which over 60% are seen a single time; under 1.5% belongs to the top ten. Sequencing used PBMCs. The receptors stem from a male donor in good health and CMV-seropositive.

CDR3 loop: CASSLGKGQGKGYEQYF. The CDR3 DNA reads TGTGCCAGCAGCTTAGGGAAGGGACAGGGGAAGGGATACGAGCAGTACTTC. This sequence joins TRBV7-6 and TRBJ2-7; the match to TRBD1 covers 10 bases. Trimming cost V 1 base and J 4 bases; bases outside gene matches: 10. CDR1 and CDR2 from the germline V gene are SGHVS and FNYEAQ. This CDR3 comprises 17 residues.

As regards this clone: Other DNA sequences of this sample code for an identical CDR3. V usage is TRBV29-1 and J usage is TRBJ1-2; D is perhaps TRBD1 (5 bases). The CDR3 is made up of 14 amino acids. Germline V gene sequence: CDR1 SQVTM, CDR2 ANQGSEA. V was pared by 7 bases and J by 1 base, with 16 bases between. Here the CDR3 DNA reads TGCAGCGCTAAGCAGGGCATCAATAACTATGGCTACACCTTC. It yields the protein CSAKQGINNYGYTF.

The CDR3 is CSVEFFSSGRANEQYF. DNA of the CDR3: TGCAGCGTTGAGTTTTTTTCTAGCGGGAGGGCCAACGAGCAGTACTTC. This chain connects TRBV29-1 to TRBJ2-7; TRBD2 matches 12 bases. The V and J ends lost 3 bases and 5 bases, in that order; junction bases with no gene match: 11. The V gene's germline CDR1 is SQVTM and CDR2 ANQGSEA. This CDR3 is built from 16 residues.

The chain couples TRBV6-6 to TRBJ1-1; D gene uncertain. The germline V gene encodes CDR1 MNHNY and CDR2 SVGAGI (reference sequence). The CDR3 loop spans 16 amino acids. V was cut by 3 bases and J by 6 bases, with 20 bases left in between. The CDR3 spells CASSYGPRVEFAEAFF. CDR3 nucleotides: TGTGCCAGCAGTTATGGTCCGAGAGTAGAGTTCGCTGAAGCTTTCTTT.

This chain links TRBV18 with TRBJ2-7; D ambiguous. From germline, CDR1 is KGHSH and CDR2 LQKENI. Trimming cost V 6 bases and J 2 bases, with 14 bases left between them. There are 14 residues in the CDR3. The CDR3 sequence is CASSPPVLPYEQYF. CDR3 in DNA: TGTGCCAGCTCGCCTCCGGTCCTCCCCTACGAGCAGTACTTC.

The chain has TRBV30 and TRBJ2-1; 11 bases map to TRBD2. The V gene's germline CDR1 is GTSNPN and CDR2 SVGIG (reference sequence). Trimming removed 1 base from V and 5 bases from J; junction bases left unmatched: 7. There are 16 residues in the CDR3. The CDR3 loop reads CAWSANSGRAHNEQFF. The CDR3 DNA sequence: TGTGCCTGGAGTGCCAATAGCGGGAGGGCCCACAATGAGCAGTTCTTC.

This chain connects TRBV7-9 to TRBJ2-3; TRBD2 matches 8 bases. The V segment lost 0 bases and the J segment 4 bases; nucleotides outside the gene matches: 6. Germline CDR1 is SEHNR and CDR2 is FQNEAQ (reference sequence). The CDR3 contains 16 residues. CDR3 region: CASSLAVGRGADTQYF. In DNA form, the CDR3 reads TGTGCCAGCAGCTTAGCGGTTGGGCGGGGGGCAGATACGCAGTATTTT.

The CDR3 spells CASSRAQGIGTEAFF. CDR3 coding DNA: TGTGCCAGCAGTAGGGCTCAGGGTATTGGCACTGAAGCTTTCTTT. The V call is TRBV27, the J call TRBJ1-1; tentatively, D is TRBD1 (5 bases). This CDR3 is 15 amino acids long. Germline CDR1 and CDR2: MNHEY and SMNVEV (reference sequence). Trimming removed 5 bases from V and 4 bases from J, with 17 bases in between.

The rearrangement joins TRBV19 to TRBJ1-5; no clear D. CDR1 is LNHDA and CDR2 is SQIVND in the germline V gene (reference sequence). The ends were cut back, 10 bases at V and 5 bases at J, with 15 bases in the middle. The CDR3 has 13 residues. CDR3 sequence reads: CATLAQPYQPQHF. CDR3 coding DNA: TGTGCCACCCTGGCCCAACCCTATCAGCCCCAGCATTTT.

The gene calls are TRBV11-2 and TRBJ1-3; D uncertain. Germline assignment: CDR1 SGHAT and CDR2 FQNNGV. V lost 3 bases and J 0 bases, leaving 9 bases between the germline ends. The CDR3 runs 15 residues. This chain's CDR3 is CASSFGSGSGNTIYF. The DNA for the CDR3 is TGTGCCAGCAGCTTTGGCAGCGGCTCTGGAAACACCATATATTTT.

The chain recombines TRBV6-1 with TRBJ1-3; 9 bases fit TRBD1. The V and J ends lost 4 bases and 2 bases, in that order; junction bases with no gene match: 3. Germline V CDR1 and CDR2: MNHNS, SASEGT. The CDR3 covers 15 residues. The CDR3 DNA reads as TGTGCCAGCAGTGGATACAGGGGGCCTGGAAACACCATATATTTT. Its protein is CASSGYRGPGNTIYF.

This sequence joins TRBV6-5 and TRBJ1-5; possibly TRBD1 for D (5 bases). The CDR3 sequence is 14 residues long. Germline V lookup: CDR1 MNHEY, CDR2 SVGAGI. Trimming removed 10 bases at V and 3 bases at J, with 16 bases between. DNA of the CDR3: TGTGCCACCGCTTACGGACAATTCAATCAGCCCCAGCATTTT. Amino acids: CATAYGQFNQPQHF.

The chain joins TRBV19 to TRBJ1-2; possibly TRBD1 for D (5 bases). Germline V lookup: CDR1 LNHDA, CDR2 SQIVND (reference sequence). The V and J ends lost 2 bases and 0 bases respectively, with 13 bases between them. This CDR3 is 16 amino acids long. The CDR3 loop reads CASSIYADTTNYGYTF. CDR3 DNA: TGTGCCAGTAGTATATACGCGGACACAACTAACTATGGCTACACCTTC.

The genes are TRBV14 and TRBJ2-5; TRBD1 is a possible D gene (6 bases). The germline V gene has CDR1 SGHDN and CDR2 FVKESK. The CDR3 consists of 14 residues. V shed 1 base and J shed 4 bases, with 10 bases lying between them. CDR3 DNA: TGTGCCAGCAGCCAAGTTGGGGGCGGAGAGACCCAGTACTTC. Translating gives CASSQVGGGETQYF.

The chain combines TRBV7-2 with TRBJ2-1, with 12 positions matching TRBD2. The CDR3 consists of 15 residues. J was trimmed by 9 bases and V by 2 bases; bases with no gene match: 5. Germline loops: CDR1 SGHTA, CDR2 FQGNSA. CDR3 protein: CASSLLAGGPGEQFF. The CDR3 DNA follows: TGTGCCAGCAGCTTACTAGCGGGAGGGCCGGGTGAGCAGTTCTTC.

The chain uses TRBV28 and TRBJ1-6; 7 bases fit TRBD1. The CDR3 covers 14 residues. V was clipped by 6 bases and J by 7 bases; unmatched bases: 6. Looked up from germline, CDR1 is MDHEN and CDR2 is SYDVKM. As DNA, the CDR3 is TGTGCCAGCAGGGCCGGGACAGCCAATTCACCCCTCCACTTT. Its translation: CASRAGTANSPLHF.

The chain carries TRBV27 and TRBJ2-7; 15 positions agree with TRBD2. Germline trimming cut 6 bases from V and 8 bases from J; bases unmatched to any gene: 5. Germline loops: CDR1 MNHEY, CDR2 SMNVEV (reference sequence). There are 14 residues in the CDR3. The CDR3 here is CASRPGTSGGKQYF. DNA for the CDR3: TGTGCCAGCAGGCCCGGGACTAGCGGGGGGAAGCAGTACTTC.

This chain uses TRBV23-1 with TRBJ2-7, with TRBD2 identical over 7 bases. TRBV23-1 counts as an open reading frame of uncertain function. The CDR3 totals 18 residues. After removal of 7 bases from V and 0 bases from J, the junction contained 18 bases not matched to a gene. The CDR3: CASTCLGGPTTLSYEQYF. In DNA, the CDR3 is TGCGCCAGCACTTGCCTGGGAGGGCCAACGACCCTCTCCTACGAGCAGTACTTC.

This chain links TRBV25-1 with TRBJ2-7; 7 bases fit TRBD1. The V segment lost 3 bases and the J segment 8 bases; nucleotides outside the gene matches: 16. CDR1 MGHDK and CDR2 SYGVNS come from the germline V gene. CDR3 length equals 16 residues. The CDR3, as DNA: TGTGCCAGCAGTGAGGGGGAAGTGGGGGAACAGGGGAAGCAGTACTTC. Its protein product is CASSEGEVGEQGKQYF.

The rearrangement joins TRBV6-5 to TRBJ2-1, with TRBD2 identical over 7 bases. J was trimmed by 4 bases and V by 5 bases; bases with no gene match: 8. The CDR3 has 15 residues. The V gene's germline CDR1 is MNHEY and CDR2 SVGAGI. This CDR3 reads CASSNLADLYNEQFF. The CDR3, as DNA: TGTGCCAGCAGTAACCTAGCGGACCTTTACAATGAGCAGTTCTTC.

The J gene is TRBJ2-7, the V gene TRBV5-6, with D tentatively TRBD1 (5 bases). CDR3 size: 13 residues. Germline V CDR1 and CDR2: SGHDT, YYEEEE. Trimming left V 1 base short and J 5 bases short, with 10 bases between. The CDR3 spells CASSLLFRDEQYF. The CDR3, as DNA: TGTGCCAGCAGCTTGCTCTTCAGGGACGAGCAGTACTTC. Supplemented by reference TRBV5-6 and TRBJ2-7, the full variable domain reads DAGVTQSPTHLIKTRGQQVTLRCSPKSGHDTVSWYQQALGQGPQFIFQYYEEEERQRGNFPDRFSGHQFPNYSSELNVNALLLGDSALYLCASSLLFRDEQYFGPGTRLTVT.

The rearrangement links TRBV9 to TRBJ1-3; D is unresolved. CDR3 length: 15 residues. V dropped 0 bases and J dropped 2 bases, with 9 bases sitting between them. Germline V gene sequence: CDR1 SGDLS, CDR2 YYNGEE. Here the CDR3 reads CASSVGVSTGNTIYF. The CDR3 DNA reads as TGTGCCAGCAGCGTAGGAGTGTCGACTGGAAACACCATATATTTT.

The gene calls are TRBV13 and TRBJ2-7; 8 positions match TRBD2. The CDR3 is made up of 14 amino acids. J was trimmed by 6 bases and V by 5 bases; bases with no gene match: 9. The germline V gene encodes CDR1 PRHDT and CDR2 FYEKMQ (reference sequence). CDR3 sequence reads: CASSPSGLGAEQYF. CDR3 nucleotides: TGTGCCAGCAGCCCCTCGGGACTAGGGGCCGAGCAGTACTTC.

The chain employs TRBV10-3 and TRBJ1-1; D might be TRBD1 (6 bases). The CDR3 sequence is 16 residues long. Germline V gives CDR1 ENHRY, CDR2 SYGVKD. The ends were cut back, 6 bases at V and 9 bases at J, with 26 bases in the middle. CDR3 in amino acids: CAIRNYNRDTNPKAFF. The CDR3 nucleotides are TGTGCCATCAGAAATTACAACCGGGACACCAATCCGAAAGCTTTCTTT.

This clone has a handful of counts. The chain employs TRBV9 and TRBJ2-3; 9 bases match TRBD2. The CDR3 contains 15 residues. The V gene's germline CDR1 is SGDLS and CDR2 YYNGEE. The junction had 5 bases not matched to a gene; V was cut back by 4 bases and J by 2 bases. The CDR3 coding sequence is TGTGCCAGCAGCCCTCGCGGGGGGGCCACAGATACGCAGTATTTT. It codes for CASSPRGGATDTQYF.

This chain links TRBV7-9 with TRBJ2-1; 8 positions match TRBD1. The CDR3 loop spans 14 amino acids. Germline CDR1 SEHNR, CDR2 FQNEAQ (reference sequence). V shed 2 bases and J 6 bases; nucleotides not matched to a gene: 3. The CDR3 region has the DNA TGTGCCAGCAGCTTAAGGACAGGGTCCAATGAGCAGTTCTTC. Amino acid sequence: CASSLRTGSNEQFF.